Below, one T cell receptor beta chain is given with its context. Its antigen is not known. In germline, CDR1 is GTSNPN, CDR2 SVGIG (reference sequence). This CDR3 has 15 residues. V dropped 4 bases and J dropped 0 bases, with 13 bases sitting between them. This record belongs to a study of graft-versus-host responses after intestinal transplantation. Study information: Each patient got anti-thymocyte globulin induction, then tacrolimus and steroids for three to four years.

Findings and limits, study-wide: Levels of circulating GvH clones at their peak were associated with early post-transplant HvG declines. GvH clones were identified in recipient marrow, with some first appearing in ileum or blood. Patients who carried graft-donor T cell macrochimerism also had high graft-versus-host to host-versus-graft clonal ratios in their allografts.

The protocol was immunoSEQ multiplex PCR, while the TCRdb copy is restricted to in-frame clones and leaves out a portion. The sample has fewer than 95,000 clones, about 93% seen once. This receptor was identified in a human donor who received an intestinal transplant. This chain uses TRBV30 with TRBJ2-1; TRBD1 might be the D (6 bases). Sequencing was performed on unstimulated CD8+ T cells sorted from spleen or lymph node cells, taken before intestinal transplant. CDR3 region: CAWKMDSSSYNEQFF. DNA for the CDR3: TGTGCCTGGAAAATGGACAGTTCCTCCTACAATGAGCAGTTCTTC.